Shown below are 10 T cell receptor beta chains from a single sample sequenced in a study of OX40 agonist ivuxolimab in advanced cancers. Assay used: immunoSEQ multiplex PCR; TCRdb lists only in-frame clones, some missing. The table shows tens of thousands of clones, with about 88% occurring only once. Source: CD4+ or CD8+ T cells sorted from blood, taken in a trial of the OX40 agonist ivuxolimab. These TCRs come from an adult with an advanced solid tumor such as melanoma, head and neck, liver or kidney cancer.

The chain employs TRBV29-1 and TRBJ2-7; 7 bases map to TRBD1. The CDR3 runs to 13 residues. From germline, CDR1 is SQVTM and CDR2 ANQGSEA. The trim removed 5 bases at V and 2 bases at J, leaving 6 bases unmatched. The CDR3 DNA is TGCAGCGTTCTAACAGGGGCCCCCTACGAGCAGTACTTC. It codes for CSVLTGAPYEQYF.

The V and J genes are TRBV7-2 and TRBJ1-3; the D gene is possibly TRBD1 (6 bases). In germline, CDR1 is SGHTA, CDR2 FQGNSA. The germline V and J ends were trimmed by 4 bases and 0 bases, with 10 bases remaining between them. The CDR3 totals 15 residues. Here the CDR3 reads CASSSTGSSGNTIYF. The CDR3 DNA follows: TGTGCCAGCAGCTCGACAGGCTCCTCTGGAAACACCATATATTTT.

V usage is TRBV6-1 and J usage is TRBJ1-5, with D unresolved. Trimming shortened V by 2 bases and J by 2 bases, and 10 bases separated the two germline ends. The CDR3 is 15 amino acids. The germline V gene has CDR1 MNHNS and CDR2 SASEGT. In DNA, the CDR3 is TGTGCCAGCAGTGAAAGGCGGGTAGGCAATCAGCCCCAGCATTTT. The encoded protein is CASSERRVGNQPQHF.

This clone was seen only once. CDR3 nucleotides: TGCGCCAGCAGCTTGGCGGCTGCTGGGGTAGGGGAAAAACTGTTTTTT. This translates into CASSLAAAGVGEKLFF. The chain uses TRBV5-1 and TRBJ1-4; no reliable D call. V shed 0 bases and J shed 8 bases, with 17 bases lying between them. CDR3 length: 16 amino acids. Germline lookup yields CDR1 SGHRS and CDR2 YFSETQ.

The gene calls are TRBV10-3 and TRBJ2-7; 7 nucleotides line up with TRBD1. The CDR3 spans 14 residues. Unmatched junction bases numbered 7, after V lost 3 bases and J lost 5 bases. Germline-derived CDR1 and CDR2 are ENHRY and SYGVKD. This CDR3 is CAISDPGQVHEQYF. CDR3 coding DNA: TGTGCCATCAGTGACCCCGGACAGGTCCACGAGCAGTACTTC.

For this clone: As the CDR3 is not closed by the conserved phenylalanine or tryptophan, this likely results from a read error. V usage is TRBV6-1 and J usage is TRBJ1-6; 9 bases are shared with TRBD1. CDR1 and CDR2 from the germline V gene are MNHNS and SASEGT. J gave up 4 bases and V 8 bases, and 6 bases lay outside the gene matches. CDR3 size: 15 residues. CDR3 DNA sequence: TGTGCCAGCCGGACAGGGGTGTTTTATAATTCACCCCTCCACCTT. This sequence encodes CASRTGVFYNSPLHL.

This clone is a singleton in its sample. The J gene is TRBJ1-4, the V gene TRBV28; D gene ambiguous. Trimming took 2 bases from V and 0 from J, leaving 13 bases between them. Germline V CDR1 and CDR2: MDHEN, SYDVKM. The CDR3 consists of 17 residues. The DNA of the CDR3 is TGTGCCAGCAGTTTAGACCGCGGACCGGCAACTAATGAAAAACTGTTTTTT. Protein: CASSLDRGPATNEKLFF.

The J gene is TRBJ2-2, the V gene TRBV5-5; TRBD1 aligns across 8 bases. Per germline, CDR1 SGHKS and CDR2 YYEKEE (reference sequence). Trimming at V came to 2 bases and at J to 4 bases, leaving 4 bases not matched to a gene. The length of the CDR3 is 15 residues. CDR3 amino acids: CASSFLQGVTGELFF. CDR3 sequence (DNA): TGTGCCAGCAGCTTTTTACAGGGGGTCACCGGGGAGCTGTTTTTT.

The chain employs TRBV2 and TRBJ2-4; D may be TRBD1 (5 bases). Trimming removed 3 bases from V and 16 bases from J, with 16 bases in between. Per the germline V gene, CDR1 is SNHLY and CDR2 is FYNNEI. This CDR3 is built from 12 residues. The CDR3 loop is CASSEGREGEYF. DNA for the CDR3: TGTGCCAGCAGTGAGGGCAGGGAAGGGGAATACTTC.

The rearrangement joins TRBV19 to TRBJ2-2; D gene ambiguous. The germline V gene has CDR1 LNHDA and CDR2 SQIVND (reference sequence). Trimming took 1 base from V and 5 from J, leaving 11 bases between them. CDR3 length equals 15 residues. Written as DNA, the CDR3 is TGTGCCAGTAGTATAGGTAGGCCGACAACCGGGGAGCTGTTTTTT. This codes for CASSIGRPTTGELFF.